The clone carrying this T cell receptor (beta chain) has just a few counts. The target antigen is unknown. This sample stems from a study of T cell repertoires in cytomegalovirus infection. Study details: Recently described HLA-C-restricted plus well-studied HLA-B-restricted CMV epitopes were used. In public TCR beta signatures, there were indications of both CMV infection and matching HLA type.

TCRdb reanalysed the reads using MiXCR and keeps one entry per CDR3 protein. The table records roughly 80,000 distinct CDR3 sequences, approximately 39% of them present only once. Germline V gives CDR1 SGHTA, CDR2 FQGTGA. CDR3 length equals 15 residues. Trimming stripped 6 bases from V and 4 bases from J, with 15 bases between. General observations from the study: There were carriers of CMV plus the relevant HLA, and cumulative public TCR beta family frequency identified them. Ex vivo responses were dominated by HLA-C-restricted CMV-specific TCR beta clonotypes.

The material was CD8+ T cells from cultured PBMCs, obtained from culture after CMV antigen stimulation. This TCR was recovered from a human donor in good health (CMV status not recorded). Some clones in this sample may be carry-over from other donors' samples. This chain links TRBV7-3 with TRBJ2-2; D may match TRBD1 or TRBD2 (5 bases each). The DNA of the CDR3 is TGTGCCAGCAGTCATGAAGACAGCGGCACCGGGGAGCTGTTTTTT. Protein product: CASSHEDSGTGELFF.